This TCR beta chain was documented in a study of blood T cell repertoires in COVID-19. Study as a whole: The origin of the acute and convalescent COVID-19 samples was the United States, Italy and Spain. Sources were T cells, B-cell-depleted T cells, or PBMCs; the material itself was cDNA or gDNA.

Participants reported their clinical history, and cohort assignment relied on those reports. Germline CDR1 reads LNHDA; CDR2 reads SQIVND (reference sequence). There are 16 residues in the CDR3. The trim removed 5 bases at V and 3 bases at J, leaving 8 bases unmatched. Authors' analysis steps: Reference gene primer amplification yielded estimated nucleated cell counts. Only in-frame clones appear in the TCRdb table, and some are missing; sequencing was by immunoSEQ multiplex PCR. Clone size and the V and J calls come from that table; the DNA yielded D and trimming. The sample gives some 200,000 clones, around 86% of which show up once; approximately 7.2% is in the top ten.

The sample taken for sequencing was PBMCs or T cells enriched from blood (not recorded which). This clonotype originated in a man younger than 40 in a cohort exposed to, infected with or recovered from COVID-19 (not recorded which). The chain uses TRBV19 and TRBJ2-4, with TRBD1 matching 9 bases. The chain's CDR3 is CASSPRTGAVKNIQYF. The CDR3 DNA is TGTGCCAGTAGTCCCCGGACAGGGGCTGTCAAAAACATTCAGTACTTC.